This record concerns one T cell receptor (beta chain) sequence. The data belong to a study of OX40 agonist ivuxolimab in advanced cancers. Peripheral blood came from all dose cohorts at three timepoints. The protocol was immunoSEQ multiplex PCR, while the TCRdb copy is restricted to in-frame clones and leaves out a portion. The sample has around 66,000 clones, approximately 86% seen once. Germline values: CDR1 MGHRA, CDR2 YSYEKL. The CDR3 has 17 amino acids. Between the trimmed V and J ends, which lost 1 base and 0 bases, there was a span of 12 bases. The source of this sequence is an adult with an advanced solid tumor such as melanoma, head and neck, liver or kidney cancer. The sequenced sample was CD4+ or CD8+ T cells sorted from blood, obtained in a trial of the OX40 agonist ivuxolimab. The V call is TRBV4-1, the J call TRBJ1-4; no clear D gene. CDR3 nucleotides: TGCGCCAGCAGCCAAGTGTTGGAGCCCCCAACTAATGAAAAACTGTTTTTT. Translated, it gives CASSQVLEPPTNEKLFF.